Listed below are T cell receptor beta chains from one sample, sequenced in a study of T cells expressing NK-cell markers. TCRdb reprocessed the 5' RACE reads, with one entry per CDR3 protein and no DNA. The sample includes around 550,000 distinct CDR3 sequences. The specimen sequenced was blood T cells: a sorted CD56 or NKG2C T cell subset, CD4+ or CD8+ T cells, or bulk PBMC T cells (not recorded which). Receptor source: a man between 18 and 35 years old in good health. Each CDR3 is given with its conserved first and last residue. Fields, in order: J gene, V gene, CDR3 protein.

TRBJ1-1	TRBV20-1	CSSKPGQGRNTEAFF
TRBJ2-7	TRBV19	CASRNLGRPEQYF
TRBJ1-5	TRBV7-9	CASSLDKGNQPQHF
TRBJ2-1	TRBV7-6	CASSLAISAGATQFF
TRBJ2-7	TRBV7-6	CASSSPTWGGTYEQYF
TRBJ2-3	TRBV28	CASSVSGTVADTQYF
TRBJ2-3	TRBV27	CAEVSPSGRPSTDTQYF
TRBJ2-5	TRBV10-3	CAIKPAAEETQYF
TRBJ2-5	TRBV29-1	CSERLGETQYF
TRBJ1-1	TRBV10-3	CAITDLENTEAFF
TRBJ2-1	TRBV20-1	CSARDPKTNEQFF
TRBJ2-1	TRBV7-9	CASSLVGRLPDNEQFF
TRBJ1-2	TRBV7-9	CASSREDREANYGYTF
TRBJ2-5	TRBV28	CASSSRSVAGSEETQYF
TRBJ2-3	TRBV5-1	CASSQVRGGDTQYF
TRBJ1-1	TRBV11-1	CASSSRAGWTEAFF
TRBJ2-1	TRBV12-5	CASAFVGGRNEQFF
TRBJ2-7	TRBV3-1	CASSPSPAWGYEQYF
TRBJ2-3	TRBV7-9	CASSSLDRDYTQYF
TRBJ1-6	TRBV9	CASSGGDSPLHF